These T cell receptor beta chains were read from a single sample in a study of blood T cells in healthy people across ages. Via MiXCR, TCRdb re-called the 5' RACE reads, giving one row per CDR3 protein. The sample holds approximately 360,000 distinct CDR3 sequences, roughly half seen once. Sequencing was performed on blood. The receptors shown here come from a man aged 55 to 69 in good health. Both conserved end residues are part of each CDR3. The D gene is left open where the match is weak. Clone size appears in some rows only: once, few, many, or a class for an expanded clone.

clone size: NA
V gene: TRBV12-3/TRBV12-4
J gene: TRBJ1-1
D gene: NA
CDR3 protein: CASSLSWDTEAFF
CDR3 DNA: TGTGCCAGCAGTTTATCATGGGACACTGAAGCTTTCTTT

clone size: few
V gene: TRBV28
J gene: TRBJ2-7
D gene: NA
CDR3 protein: CASSSPGGGSYEQYF
CDR3 DNA: TGTGCCAGCAGTTCCCCGGGTGGGGGGTCCTACGAGCAGTACTTC

clone size: once
V gene: TRBV10-2
J gene: TRBJ1-5
D gene: NA
CDR3 protein: CASSESGPTNQPQHF
CDR3 DNA: TGCGCCAGCAGTGAGTCGGGACCGACGAATCAGCCCCAGCATTTT

clone size: NA
V gene: TRBV5-1
J gene: TRBJ2-5
D gene: NA
CDR3 protein: CASSAIPGVGETQYF
CDR3 DNA: TGCGCCAGCAGCGCCATACCAGGGGTTGGAGAGACCCAGTACTTC

clone size: NA
V gene: TRBV7-2
J gene: TRBJ2-3
D gene: NA
CDR3 protein: CASSPLTGIDTQYF
CDR3 DNA: TGTGCCAGCAGCCCGCTAACTGGCATCGATACGCAGTATTTT

clone size: NA
V gene: TRBV3-1
J gene: TRBJ1-2
D gene: NA
CDR3 protein: CASSQEGSLRANYGYTF
CDR3 DNA: TGTGCCAGCAGCCAAGAAGGCAGCCTAAGGGCTAACTATGGCTACACCTTC

clone size: many
V gene: TRBV5-1
J gene: TRBJ2-5
D gene: TRBD1
CDR3 protein: CASKPGQAGQETQYF
CDR3 DNA: TGCGCCAGCAAACCCGGACAGGCAGGACAAGAGACCCAGTACTTC

clone size: NA
V gene: TRBV6-5
J gene: TRBJ2-1
D gene: NA
CDR3 protein: CASSYNRGGTEQFF
CDR3 DNA: TGTGCCAGCAGTTACAACAGGGGAGGGACTGAGCAGTTCTTC

clone size: NA
V gene: TRBV2
J gene: TRBJ2-1
D gene: TRBD1
CDR3 protein: CASGRRDRGPNEQFF
CDR3 DNA: TGTGCCAGCGGTCGCCGGGACAGGGGGCCTAATGAGCAGTTCTTC

clone size: NA
V gene: TRBV29-1
J gene: TRBJ2-6
D gene: NA
CDR3 protein: CSVGTPRGSVLTF
CDR3 DNA: TGCAGCGTAGGGACTCCTCGGGGGAGCGTCCTGACTTTC

clone size: NA
V gene: TRBV7-9
J gene: TRBJ1-1
D gene: NA
CDR3 protein: CASSLHENTEAFF
CDR3 DNA: TGTGCCAGCAGCTTACATGAGAACACTGAAGCTTTCTTT

clone size: NA
V gene: TRBV4-1
J gene: TRBJ2-4
D gene: NA
CDR3 protein: CASSPRQEAKNIQYF
CDR3 DNA: TGCGCCAGCAGCCCCCGACAGGAAGCCAAAAACATTCAGTACTTC

clone size: NA
V gene: TRBV6-5
J gene: TRBJ2-2
D gene: NA
CDR3 protein: CASSYSIRDANTGELFF
CDR3 DNA: TGTGCCAGCAGTTACTCGATCAGGGATGCGAACACCGGGGAGCTGTTTTTT

clone size: NA
V gene: TRBV7-2
J gene: TRBJ2-5
D gene: TRBD2
CDR3 protein: CASSSGGSVGGEQYF
CDR3 DNA: TGTGCCAGCAGCTCGGGCGGGAGTGTGGGGGGTGAGCAGTACTTC

clone size: once
V gene: TRBV4-3
J gene: TRBJ1-1
D gene: NA
CDR3 protein: CASSQGGRLNTEAFF
CDR3 DNA: TGCGCCAGCAGCCAAGGTGGACGGCTGAACACTGAAGCTTTCTTT

clone size: NA
V gene: TRBV7-2
J gene: TRBJ1-1
D gene: TRBD1
CDR3 protein: CASSRTGGGIGTEAFF
CDR3 DNA: TGTGCCAGCAGCAGAACAGGGGGGGGCATAGGTACTGAAGCTTTCTTT

clone size: NA
V gene: TRBV3-1
J gene: TRBJ2-3
D gene: NA
CDR3 protein: CASSQDRIGGLGDTQYF
CDR3 DNA: TGTGCCAGCAGCCAAGATCGTATCGGGGGGCTTGGAGATACGCAGTATTTT

clone size: few
V gene: TRBV13
J gene: TRBJ2-7
D gene: TRBD2
CDR3 protein: CASSLLTSGSPPEQYF
CDR3 DNA: TGTGCCAGCAGCTTACTGACTAGCGGGAGCCCCCCCGAGCAGTACTTC

clone size: NA
V gene: TRBV27
J gene: TRBJ2-5
D gene: NA
CDR3 protein: CASTLSGKTQYF
CDR3 DNA: TGTGCCAGCACCCTCTCCGGGAAGACCCAGTACTTC

clone size: once
V gene: TRBV9
J gene: TRBJ2-5
D gene: TRBD2
CDR3 protein: CASSVGGGTQETQYF
CDR3 DNA: TGTGCCAGCAGCGTGGGCGGGGGTACCCAAGAGACCCAGTACTTC

clone size: few
V gene: TRBV5-1
J gene: TRBJ2-6
D gene: TRBD1
CDR3 protein: CASSLAISTGAPSGANVLTF
CDR3 DNA: TGCGCCAGCAGCTTGGCCATCTCGACAGGGGCACCCTCTGGGGCCAACGTCCTGACTTTC

clone size: NA
V gene: TRBV24-1
J gene: TRBJ2-7
D gene: TRBD1
CDR3 protein: CATSDPTGHEQYF
CDR3 DNA: TGTGCCACCAGTGACCCGACAGGGCACGAGCAGTACTTC

clone size: NA
V gene: TRBV28
J gene: TRBJ2-3
D gene: TRBD2
CDR3 protein: CASSSPASGRPDTQYF
CDR3 DNA: TGTGCCAGCAGTTCCCCGGCTAGCGGGAGGCCAGATACGCAGTATTTT

clone size: NA
V gene: TRBV6-6
J gene: TRBJ2-5
D gene: NA
CDR3 protein: CASSYLGPRGNGAQYF
CDR3 DNA: TGTGCTAGCAGTTACCTGGGGCCCCGGGGTAATGGGGCCCAGTACTTC

clone size: once
V gene: TRBV5-6
J gene: TRBJ1-1
D gene: NA
CDR3 protein: CASSLLRFEAFF
CDR3 DNA: TGTGCCAGCAGCTTGCTTCGTTTTGAAGCTTTCTTT

clone size: few
V gene: TRBV5-6
J gene: TRBJ2-5
D gene: NA
CDR3 protein: CASIGPQETQYF
CDR3 DNA: TGTGCCAGCATCGGACCCCAAGAGACCCAGTACTTC

clone size: few
V gene: TRBV5-1
J gene: TRBJ2-1
D gene: NA
CDR3 protein: CASSPRMASGWGNEQFF
CDR3 DNA: TGCGCCAGCAGCCCAAGAATGGCGTCAGGGTGGGGCAATGAGCAGTTCTTC

clone size: once
V gene: TRBV7-9
J gene: TRBJ1-1
D gene: NA
CDR3 protein: CASSLRGIEGEAFF
CDR3 DNA: TGTGCCAGCAGCTTGAGGGGGATCGAGGGTGAAGCTTTCTTT

clone size: NA
V gene: TRBV6-6
J gene: TRBJ2-1
D gene: TRBD2
CDR3 protein: CASSPGTSSYNEQFF
CDR3 DNA: TGTGCCAGCAGTCCCGGGACTAGCTCCTACAATGAGCAGTTCTTC

clone size: few
V gene: TRBV4-3
J gene: TRBJ2-7
D gene: NA
CDR3 protein: CASSQNRRAEQYF
CDR3 DNA: TGCGCCAGCAGCCAAAACCGACGGGCCGAGCAGTACTTC

clone size: few
V gene: TRBV7-9
J gene: TRBJ2-5
D gene: NA
CDR3 protein: CASSRDSRETQYF
CDR3 DNA: TGTGCCAGCAGCCGAGATAGCCGGGAGACCCAGTACTTC

clone size: NA
V gene: TRBV7-2
J gene: TRBJ2-5
D gene: NA
CDR3 protein: CASSFPSRETQYF
CDR3 DNA: TGTGCCAGCAGCTTTCCCTCGCGGGAGACCCAGTACTTC

clone size: NA
V gene: TRBV7-2
J gene: TRBJ2-7
D gene: NA
CDR3 protein: CASSVDPARGEQYF
CDR3 DNA: TGTGCCAGCAGCGTCGACCCGGCGAGAGGCGAGCAGTACTTC

clone size: once
V gene: TRBV6-5
J gene: TRBJ2-3
D gene: TRBD2
CDR3 protein: CASSTSGSKDTQYF
CDR3 DNA: TGTGCCAGCAGCACTAGCGGGAGTAAGGATACGCAGTATTTT

clone size: NA
V gene: TRBV4-3
J gene: TRBJ2-1
D gene: TRBD2
CDR3 protein: CASSQSGLAGGSSYNEQFF
CDR3 DNA: TGCGCCAGCAGCCAGAGTGGACTAGCGGGAGGGAGCTCCTACAATGAGCAGTTCTTC

clone size: NA
V gene: TRBV12-3/TRBV12-4
J gene: TRBJ2-4
D gene: NA
CDR3 protein: CASSPDSGAKNTQYF
CDR3 DNA: TGTGCCAGCAGCCCTGACAGCGGAGCCAAAAACACTCAGTACTTC

clone size: NA
V gene: TRBV7-2
J gene: TRBJ2-6
D gene: NA
CDR3 protein: CASSGKGISSGANVLTF
CDR3 DNA: TGTGCCAGCAGCGGAAAGGGAATTAGCTCTGGGGCCAACGTCCTGACTTTC

clone size: NA
V gene: TRBV11-2
J gene: TRBJ2-5
D gene: NA
CDR3 protein: CASSLYFETQYF
CDR3 DNA: TGTGCCAGCAGCTTGTACTTCGAGACCCAGTACTTC

clone size: NA
V gene: TRBV7-2
J gene: TRBJ2-1
D gene: TRBD1
CDR3 protein: CASRPGQAHYNEQFF
CDR3 DNA: TGTGCCAGCAGACCAGGACAGGCCCACTACAATGAGCAGTTCTTC

clone size: many
V gene: TRBV20-1
J gene: TRBJ1-2
D gene: NA
CDR3 protein: CSAQSNRARGDGYTF
CDR3 DNA: TGCAGTGCCCAATCTAACAGGGCCCGGGGGGATGGCTACACCTTC

clone size: NA
V gene: TRBV5-6
J gene: TRBJ2-7
D gene: NA
CDR3 protein: CASSLGSIPYEQYF
CDR3 DNA: TGTGCCAGCAGCTTGGGTAGTATCCCCTACGAGCAGTACTTC

clone size: few
V gene: TRBV20-1
J gene: TRBJ2-4
D gene: NA
CDR3 protein: CSVPTYEENIQYF
CDR3 DNA: TGCAGTGTTCCGACATACGAAGAAAACATTCAGTACTTC

clone size: NA
V gene: TRBV7-2
J gene: TRBJ2-5
D gene: NA
CDR3 protein: CASSGEGPQETQYF
CDR3 DNA: TGTGCCAGCAGCGGTGAAGGTCCCCAAGAGACCCAGTACTTC

clone size: once
V gene: TRBV2
J gene: TRBJ2-5
D gene: NA
CDR3 protein: CTSYRSRGQETQYF
CDR3 DNA: TGTACCAGCTACCGAAGCCGGGGTCAGGAGACCCAGTACTTC